Below are 7 T cell receptor beta chains sequenced from a single sample in a study of T cells in women clearing cervical HPV infection. The data were produced by immunoSEQ multiplex PCR, yet TCRdb's version contains in-frame clones alone and is incomplete. The repertoire table contains tens of thousands of clones. Sequenced input: blood buffy coat. Every receptor here comes from a woman aged 18-70 years with a cervical HPV16 infection that either progressed to CIN3+ or cleared (not recorded which).

Worth noting for this clone: One end of the junction fails to match germline, which may point to a read error. The CDR3 end lies 3 residues beyond the end of the read and is filled in from the germline J gene. The chain combines TRBV4-2 with TRBJ2-5; 11 positions agree with TRBD2. In germline, CDR1 is LGHNA, CDR2 YNFKEQ. The CDR3 length is 16 residues. CDR3 sequence reads: CASSQGSGGAQETQYF. CDR3 DNA (partial): TGCGCCAGCAGCCAAGGTAGCGGGGGGGCCCAAGAGACC.

Worth noting for this clone: The CDR3 end lies 3 residues beyond the end of the read and is filled in from the germline J gene. The chain is built from TRBV5-1 and TRBJ2-4; D not resolved. CDR1 SGHRS and CDR2 YFSETQ come from the germline V gene. This CDR3 region has 15 residues. V was pared by 0 bases and J by 8 bases, with 15 bases between. The CDR3 sequence: CASSLEGRTDDIQYF. The covered CDR3 bases are TGCGCCAGCAGCTTGGAGGGTAGAACGGATGACATT.

As for this clone: The read finishes 3 residues shy of the CDR3 end, and the germline J gene is used to complete it. The chain links TRBV7-8 to TRBJ2-2, with TRBD1 as a possible D gene (5 bases). The germline gives CDR1 SGHVS, CDR2 FQNEAQ. CDR3 length equals 13 residues. The V end was cut by 8 bases, the J end by 6 bases, with 13 bases between. This CDR3 is CASGYRLPGELFF. Partial CDR3 DNA: TGTGCCAGCGGGTACAGGCTCCCCGGGGAG.

The CDR3 is CASGKQGVSYEQYF. CDR3 bases read: TGTGCTAGTGGCAAACAGGGGGTTTCCTACGAG. The chain joins TRBV12-5 to TRBJ2-7; 8 bases are shared with TRBD1. The CDR3 end falls 3 residues outside the read, so it is completed with the germline J gene. The J segment lost 1 base and the V segment lost 6 bases, leaving 5 bases of the junction unmatched. The length of the CDR3 is 14 residues. Germline V CDR1 and CDR2: LGHNT, FRNRAP.

In the case of this clone: The read ends 3 residues early relative to the CDR3; the germline J gene fills the gap. This chain uses TRBV2 with TRBJ1-6; D perhaps matches TRBD1 (5 bases). Germline V gene data show CDR1 as SNHLY and CDR2 as FYNNEI. The CDR3 consists of 13 residues. V was clipped by 10 bases and J by 3 bases, with 10 bases between them. CDR3 sequence: CATTGGYNSPLHF. The sequenced CDR3 bases are TGTGCCACCACGGGGGGCTATAATTCACCC.

Points on this clone: The read ends 3 residues before the CDR3 terminus; that terminus is restored from the germline J gene. The V gene is TRBV12-3 or TRBV12-4, the J gene TRBJ1-2, with D perhaps matching TRBD1 (6 bases). This CDR3 is built from 13 residues. CDR3 in amino acids: CASSTGTGTGYTF. CDR3 DNA (partial): TGTGCCAGCAGCACGGGCACAGGGACGGGC.

Worth noting for this clone: The CDR3 end lies 3 residues beyond the end of the read and is filled in from the germline J gene. This sequence joins TRBV7-3 and TRBJ2-7; TRBD1 matches 11 bases. The J segment lost 2 bases and the V segment lost 6 bases, leaving 3 bases of the junction unmatched. Germline assignment: CDR1 SGHTA and CDR2 FQGTGA. The CDR3 contains 14 residues. The DNA read from the CDR3 is TGTGCCAGCAGTTTGGGACAGGGGGCCTACGAG. Amino acid sequence: CASSLGQGAYE. In full, the CDR3 reads CASSLGQGAYEQYF.